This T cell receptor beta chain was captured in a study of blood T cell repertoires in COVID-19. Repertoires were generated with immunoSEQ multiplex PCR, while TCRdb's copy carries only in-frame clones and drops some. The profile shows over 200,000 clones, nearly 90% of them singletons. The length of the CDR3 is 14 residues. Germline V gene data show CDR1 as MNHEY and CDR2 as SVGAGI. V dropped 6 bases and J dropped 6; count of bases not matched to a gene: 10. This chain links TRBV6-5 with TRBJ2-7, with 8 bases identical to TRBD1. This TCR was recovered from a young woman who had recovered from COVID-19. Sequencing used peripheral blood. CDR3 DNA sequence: TGTGCCAGCAGGGGATGGACAGGGTTGGGCGAGCAGTACTTC. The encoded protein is CASRGWTGLGEQYF.